The clone carrying this T cell receptor beta chain has at least ten counts. No antigen is known for it. The entry originates in a study of CD8 T cells in ankylosing spondylitis. Study-level results: Seemingly distinctive of ankylosing spondylitis blood was a TCR beta motif formed by eight highly homologous variants. Matched ankylosing spondylitis synovial fluid reportedly showed significant enrichment of disease-linked clones. Earlier literature documents some of the motif variants in reactive arthritis synovial fluid and blood.

Libraries of TCR beta came from quantitative 5'-RACE with molecular barcodes. TCRdb called the 5' RACE reads again in MiXCR, with one record for every CDR3 protein. The sample lists around 490,000 distinct CDR3 sequences, roughly 5.2% occurring once. Per germline, CDR1 DFQATT and CDR2 SNEGSKA (reference sequence). This CDR3 is built from 17 residues. V lost 7 bases and J 0 bases, leaving 24 bases between the germline ends. The V gene is TRBV20-1, the J gene TRBJ1-2; tentatively, D is TRBD1 (6 bases). Sequencing was carried out using blood, either unsorted or a sorted T cell fraction (not recorded which). The TCR was taken from a male donor with ankylosing spondylitis. CDR3 DNA: TGCAGTGTTTTAGCGGACAGTGCGGGGGCCACTAACTATGGCTACACCTTC. The encoded protein is CSVLADSAGATNYGYTF.